The source of this TCR beta chain is a study of monozygotic twins with inflammatory bowel disease. For this clonotype: No antigen is known for it.

Every TCR library drew on about 3.5 ug of total RNA. Eight reactions per sample, run separately, yielded cDNA. Using the 5' RACE reads, TCRdb records one entry per CDR3 protein without DNA. The repertoire table contains some 150,000 distinct CDR3 sequences. There are 16 residues in the CDR3. Germline V lookup: CDR1 SEHNR, CDR2 FQNEAQ (reference sequence). General study results and limits: Healthy co-twins, by inverse Simpson, had higher TCRbeta diversity than their siblings with IBD.

Specimen: blood. This clonotype was obtained from a human donor with ulcerative colitis or Crohn's disease, or a healthy co-twin of an affected twin (not recorded which). The J gene is TRBJ2-2, the V gene TRBV7-9. CDR3 residues: CASSLDDPGNTGELFF.